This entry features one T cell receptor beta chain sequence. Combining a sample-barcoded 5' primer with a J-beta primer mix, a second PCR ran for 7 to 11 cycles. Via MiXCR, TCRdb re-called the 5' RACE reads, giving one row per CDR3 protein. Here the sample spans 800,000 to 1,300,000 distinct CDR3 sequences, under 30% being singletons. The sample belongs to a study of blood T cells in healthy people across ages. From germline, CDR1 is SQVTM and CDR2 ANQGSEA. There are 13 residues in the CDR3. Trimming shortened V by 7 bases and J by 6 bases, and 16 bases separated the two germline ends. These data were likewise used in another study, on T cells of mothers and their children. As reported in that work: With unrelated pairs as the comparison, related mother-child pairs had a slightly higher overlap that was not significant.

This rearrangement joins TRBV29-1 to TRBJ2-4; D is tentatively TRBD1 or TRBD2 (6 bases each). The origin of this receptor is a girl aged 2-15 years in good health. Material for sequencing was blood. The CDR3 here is CSAHPGAGNIQYF. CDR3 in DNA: TGCAGCGCCCACCCGGGGGCTGGAAACATTCAGTACTTC.